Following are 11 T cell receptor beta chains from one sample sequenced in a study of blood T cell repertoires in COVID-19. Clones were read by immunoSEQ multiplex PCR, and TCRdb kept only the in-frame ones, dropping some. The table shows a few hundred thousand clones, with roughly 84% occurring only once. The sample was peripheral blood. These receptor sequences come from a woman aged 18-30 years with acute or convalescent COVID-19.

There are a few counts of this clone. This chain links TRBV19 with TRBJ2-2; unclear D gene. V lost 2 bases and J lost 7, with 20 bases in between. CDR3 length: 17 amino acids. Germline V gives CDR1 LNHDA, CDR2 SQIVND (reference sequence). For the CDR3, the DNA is TGTGCCAGTAGTATACTCTTCGCTAGGAACGGTATCGGGGAGCTGTTTTTT. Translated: CASSILFARNGIGELFF.

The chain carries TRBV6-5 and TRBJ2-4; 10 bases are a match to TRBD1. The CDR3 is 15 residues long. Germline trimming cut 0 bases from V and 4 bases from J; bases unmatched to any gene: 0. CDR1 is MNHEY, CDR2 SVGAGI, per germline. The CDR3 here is CASSYSGQGKNIQYF. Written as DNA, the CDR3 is TGTGCCAGCAGTTACTCGGGACAGGGGAAAAACATTCAGTACTTC.

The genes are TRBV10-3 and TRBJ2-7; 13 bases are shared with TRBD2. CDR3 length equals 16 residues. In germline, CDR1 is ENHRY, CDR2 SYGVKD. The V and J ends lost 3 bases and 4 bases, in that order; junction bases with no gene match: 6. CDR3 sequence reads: CAISDPGTSGMYEQYF. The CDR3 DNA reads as TGTGCCATCAGTGACCCTGGGACTAGCGGGATGTACGAGCAGTACTTC.

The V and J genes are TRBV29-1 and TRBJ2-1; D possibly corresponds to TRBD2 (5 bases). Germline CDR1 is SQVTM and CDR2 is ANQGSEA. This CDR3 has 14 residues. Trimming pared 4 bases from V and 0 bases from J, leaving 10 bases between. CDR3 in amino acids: CSVVVEGSYNEQFF. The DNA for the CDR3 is TGCAGCGTTGTTGTCGAGGGCTCCTACAATGAGCAGTTCTTC.

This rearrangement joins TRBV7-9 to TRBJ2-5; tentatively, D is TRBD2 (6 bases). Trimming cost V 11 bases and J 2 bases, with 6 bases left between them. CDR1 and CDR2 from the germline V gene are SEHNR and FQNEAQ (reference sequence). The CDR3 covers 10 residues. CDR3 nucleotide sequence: TGTGCCGCGGGGCAAGAGACCCAGTACTTC. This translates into CAAGQETQYF.

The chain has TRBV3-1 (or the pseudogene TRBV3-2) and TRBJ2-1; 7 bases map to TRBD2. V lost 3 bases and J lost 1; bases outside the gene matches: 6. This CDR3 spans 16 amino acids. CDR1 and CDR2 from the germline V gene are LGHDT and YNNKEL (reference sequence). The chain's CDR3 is CASSHGSSGSYNEQFF. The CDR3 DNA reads TGTGCCAGCAGCCATGGATCTAGCGGATCCTACAATGAGCAGTTCTTC.

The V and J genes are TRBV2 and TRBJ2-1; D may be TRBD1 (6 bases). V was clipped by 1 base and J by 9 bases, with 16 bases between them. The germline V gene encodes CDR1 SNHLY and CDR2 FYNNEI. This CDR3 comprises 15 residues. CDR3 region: CASSEGTQGRGEQFF. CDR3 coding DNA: TGTGCCAGCAGTGAAGGGACTCAGGGGCGCGGTGAGCAGTTCTTC. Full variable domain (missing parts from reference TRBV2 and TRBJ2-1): EPEVTQTPSHQVTQMGQEVILRCVPISNHLYFYWYRQILGQKVEFLVSFYNNEISEKSEIFDDQFSVERPDGSNFTLKIRSTKLEDSAMYFCASSEGTQGRGEQFFGPGTRLTVL.

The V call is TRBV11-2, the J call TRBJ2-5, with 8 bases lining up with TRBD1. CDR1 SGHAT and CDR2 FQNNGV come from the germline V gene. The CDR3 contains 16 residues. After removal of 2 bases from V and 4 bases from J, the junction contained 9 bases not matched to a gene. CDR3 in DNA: TGTGCCAGCAGCTTATGGGCCGGACAGGGAAGAGAGACCCAGTACTTC. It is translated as CASSLWAGQGRETQYF. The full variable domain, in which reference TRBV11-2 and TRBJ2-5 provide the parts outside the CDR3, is EAGVAQSPRYKIIEKRQSVAFWCNPISGHATLYWYQQILGQGPKLLIQFQNNGVVDDSQLPKDRFSAERLKGVDSTLKIQPAKLEDSAVYLCASSLWAGQGRETQYFGPGTRLLVL.

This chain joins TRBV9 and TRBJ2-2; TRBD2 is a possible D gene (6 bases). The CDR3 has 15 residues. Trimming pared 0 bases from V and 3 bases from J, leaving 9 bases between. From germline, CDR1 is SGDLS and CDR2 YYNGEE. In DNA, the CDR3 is TGTGCCAGCAGCGTAGGAGGAGGGGACACCGGGGAGCTGTTTTTT. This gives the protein CASSVGGGDTGELFF.

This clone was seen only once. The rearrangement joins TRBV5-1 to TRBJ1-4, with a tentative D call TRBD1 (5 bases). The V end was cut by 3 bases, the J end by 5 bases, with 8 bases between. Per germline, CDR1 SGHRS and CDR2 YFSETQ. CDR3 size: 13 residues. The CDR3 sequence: CASSSDRNEKLFF. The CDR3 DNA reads TGCGCCAGCAGCTCTGACAGAAATGAAAAACTGTTTTTT.

This chain's CDR3 is CASSLVGQYEQYF. CDR3 sequence (DNA): TGTGCCAGCAGCTTAGTTGGCCAATACGAGCAGTACTTC. The rearrangement uses TRBV7-2 and TRBJ2-7; D remains unclear. CDR1 SGHTA and CDR2 FQGNSA come from the germline V gene. The CDR3 runs 13 residues. V lost 1 base, J lost 4 bases, and 8 bases lay in between. The variable domain in full, with the rest retrieved from reference TRBV7-2 and TRBJ2-7, is GAGVSQSPSNKVTEKGKDVELRCDPISGHTALYWYRQSLGQGLEFLIYFQGNSAPDKSGLPSDRFSAERTGGSVSTLTIQRTQQEDSAVYLCASSLVGQYEQYFGPGTRLTVT.